This TCR beta chain was captured by sequencing in a study of blood T cell repertoires in COVID-19. Under the authors' procedure: Amplification of reference gene primers provided the estimated nucleated cell counts. TCRdb's copy holds only in-frame clones and misses some; the assay was immunoSEQ multiplex PCR. V and J calls and clone size are copied from that table; D and trimming were computed from the DNA. The table records 250,000 to 300,000 clones, 86% of them present only once. The receptor comes from a woman in her 70s with COVID-19, enrolled during active disease. The sequencing input was peripheral blood.

CDR3 loop: CASSELSWGPGTDTQYF. CDR3 in DNA: TGTGCCAGCAGTGAATTATCCTGGGGGCCCGGGACAGATACGCAGTATTTT. This sequence joins TRBV2 and TRBJ2-3, with D perhaps matching TRBD1 (6 bases). Per germline, CDR1 SNHLY and CDR2 FYNNEI. The CDR3 loop spans 17 amino acids. Trimming shortened V by 2 bases and J by 3 bases, and 18 bases separated the two germline ends.